This T cell receptor (beta chain) was observed in a study of T cells in Graves' hyperthyroidism and ophthalmopathy. RNA transcripts provided the source from which TCR beta CDR3 regions were amplified. First-round RT-PCR targeting the TCR CDR3 was performed with the HTBI primer set. A single record per CDR3 protein comes from TCRdb applying MiXCR to the multiplex PCR reads. Of fewer than 900,000 distinct CDR3 sequences in the sample, around a sixth were seen once. The CDR3 runs to 13 residues. The V gene's germline CDR1 is MGHDK and CDR2 SYGVNS. V dropped 6 bases and J dropped 5 bases, with 13 bases sitting between them. This clonotype was picked up a small number of times.

This receptor was taken from a woman aged 45 to 65 with Graves' hyperthyroidism that later progressed to Graves' ophthalmopathy. V usage is TRBV25-1 and J usage is TRBJ2-5; D remains ambiguous. Sequenced input: blood. CDR3: CASSRNAEETQYF. CDR3 nucleotide sequence: TGTGCCAGCAGCCGGAACGCAGAGGAGACCCAGTACTTC.